This entry lists 31 T cell receptor beta chains sequenced from one sample in a study of diagnostic markers for celiac disease. Following a re-call of the reads, TCRdb has one entry per CDR3 protein and lacks DNA. The sample data list 5,500 to 7,000 distinct CDR3 sequences. Sequencing input: either unsorted cells or a sorted T cell fraction (not recorded which). The receptors come from a human donor. This table probably holds off-target reads from a library built for another chain.

This chain joins TRBV3-1 and TRBJ1-2; no DNA is available, so the TRBD1 call from TCRdb remains unchecked. The CDR3 contains 16 residues. Germline V gene lookup returns CDR1 LGHDT and CDR2 YNNKEL (reference sequence). The CDR3 loop is CASSPGQADRLYGYTF.

The J gene is TRBJ2-1, the V gene TRBV15; the TCRdb D gene call, TRBD1, has no DNA to confirm it. The CDR3 length is 13 residues. Germline CDR1 and CDR2: LNHNV and YYDKDF (reference sequence). CDR3 loop: CATSKTGYNEQFF.

This clonotype is classed as medium-sized by frequency. The CDR3 sequence is CASSPTGSYGYTF. This chain connects TRBV18 to TRBJ1-2; the D call of TRBD1 rests on TCRdb alone, since no DNA is present to check it. The CDR3 totals 13 residues. Germline CDR1 and CDR2: KGHSH and LQKENI.

The V and J genes are TRBV30 and TRBJ1-6. Germline loops: CDR1 GTSNPN, CDR2 SVGIG (reference sequence). The length of the CDR3 is 13 residues. The CDR3 sequence: CAWNGALNSPLHF.

This chain connects TRBV10-2 to TRBJ1-5; TCRdb's D call, TRBD1, is unchecked because there is no DNA. Germline V gives CDR1 WSHSY, CDR2 SAAADI. The CDR3 is 11 residues long. The CDR3 is CASSDQGAQHF.

The rearrangement uses TRBV7-2 and TRBJ1-1; TCRdb calls TRBD1, which cannot be checked without DNA. In germline, CDR1 is SGHTA, CDR2 FQGNSA. The CDR3 totals 16 residues. CDR3 sequence reads: CASSSGPGTGSFEAFF.

The rearrangement links TRBV24-1 to TRBJ1-2. The V gene's germline CDR1 is KGHDR and CDR2 SFDVKD. The CDR3 totals 12 residues. CDR3 sequence: CATSDSTYGYTF.

This clonotype is medium-sized (0.01 to 0.1%) by frequency. This chain uses TRBV4-3 with TRBJ1-4; checking the TCRdb D call of TRBD1 is not possible without DNA. The germline V gene has CDR1 LGHNA and CDR2 YSLEER. This CDR3 region has 22 residues. Here the CDR3 reads CASSQDLGVGWGQGAGSEKLFF.

By frequency, this clonotype registers medium-sized. This CDR3 reads CASSFGGFYEQYF. The chain is built from TRBV7-9 and TRBJ2-7. CDR3 size: 13 residues. Germline V CDR1 and CDR2: SEHNR, FQNEAQ (reference sequence).

The chain combines TRBV7-8 with TRBJ1-1; there is no DNA to check the TCRdb D call of TRBD1. This CDR3 is built from 12 residues. Germline V gene sequence: CDR1 SGHVS, CDR2 FQNEAQ. The CDR3 sequence: CASSQGAGEAFF.

This sequence joins TRBV30 and TRBJ1-1; checking the TCRdb D call of TRBD1 is not possible without DNA. CDR1 is GTSNPN and CDR2 is SVGIG in the germline V gene (reference sequence). The CDR3 is 18 amino acids. The CDR3 sequence is CAWSGVLGLLDLQVEAFF.

In terms of frequency, this clonotype is large (0.1 to 1%). The rearrangement links TRBV5-1 to TRBJ2-5; TCRdb outputs TRBD2, but without DNA this stays unchecked. This CDR3 has 14 residues. From germline, CDR1 is SGHRS and CDR2 YFSETQ. CDR3 sequence: CASSSQGGEETQYF.

This clonotype registers medium-sized (0.01 to 0.1%) by frequency. This sequence joins TRBV18 and TRBJ1-2; lacking DNA, the TRBD1 call made by TCRdb goes unchecked. The CDR3 is 14 amino acids. The germline V gene has CDR1 KGHSH and CDR2 LQKENI. CDR3 sequence reads: CASSPVQGADGYTF.

This CDR3 is CATSRVAGGSYEQYF. This rearrangement joins TRBV15 to TRBJ2-7; TCRdb's assignment of TRBD2 cannot be checked, as there is no DNA. CDR1 and CDR2 from the germline V gene are LNHNV and YYDKDF (reference sequence). This CDR3 comprises 15 residues.

V and J are TRBV29-1 and TRBJ2-3; TCRdb proposes TRBD1, but this gene call is untestable without DNA. CDR1 is SQVTM, CDR2 ANQGSEA, per germline. This CDR3 spans 13 amino acids. The CDR3 spells CSVEPGAADTQYF.

The chain links TRBV5-4 to TRBJ2-2; the D call of TRBD1 rests on TCRdb alone, since no DNA is present to check it. Germline CDR1 and CDR2: SGHNT and YYREEE (reference sequence). This CDR3 has 14 amino acids. CDR3 sequence reads: CASSLSSAPGELFF.

The chain has TRBV18 and TRBJ1-1; TCRdb names TRBD1, which stays unverified in the absence of DNA. Germline CDR1 is KGHSH and CDR2 is LQKENI. The length of the CDR3 is 14 residues. CDR3 sequence reads: CASSRRGGALEAFF.

CDR3 residues: CASRDTTGGGNTIYF. The chain is built from TRBV12-3 or TRBV12-4 and TRBJ1-3; TCRdb outputs TRBD1, but without DNA this stays unchecked. The CDR3 is 15 amino acids.

The J gene is TRBJ1-2, the V gene TRBV20-1. CDR1 DFQATT and CDR2 SNEGSKA come from the germline V gene (reference sequence). The CDR3 runs to 14 residues. Here the CDR3 reads CSARDPRVAYGYTF.

The rearrangement links TRBV10-3 to TRBJ2-7; TCRdb picks TRBD2, but there is no DNA to check that call. The CDR3 is 14 residues long. CDR1 is ENHRY, CDR2 SYGVKD, per germline. This chain's CDR3 is CAISREARPYEQYF.

V is TRBV7-8 and J is TRBJ1-3; TCRdb indicates TRBD1, and absent DNA this call remains unverified. The CDR3 consists of 15 residues. Germline lookup yields CDR1 SGHVS and CDR2 FQNEAQ. Here the CDR3 reads CASSMDRVSGNTIYF.

Considering frequency, this clonotype is medium-sized (0.01 to 0.1%). The rearrangement links TRBV10-2 to TRBJ1-1. The CDR3 runs 12 residues. Germline V lookup: CDR1 WSHSY, CDR2 SAAADI. CDR3 loop: CASSRSNTEAFF.

The chain couples TRBV10-3 to TRBJ1-1; absent DNA, TCRdb's TRBD1 call cannot be checked. The CDR3 has 13 amino acids. From germline, CDR1 is ENHRY and CDR2 SYGVKD. The CDR3 sequence: CAIRTGSGTEAFF.

This sequence joins TRBV5-1 and TRBJ1-2; TCRdb picks TRBD1, but there is no DNA to check that call. Germline V lookup: CDR1 SGHRS, CDR2 YFSETQ. The CDR3 runs to 14 residues. CDR3 sequence: CASSLDGTRQGYTF.

The chain carries TRBV18 and TRBJ2-1; the D call of TRBD1 rests on TCRdb alone, since no DNA is present to check it. This CDR3 is built from 16 residues. In germline, CDR1 is KGHSH, CDR2 LQKENI. The CDR3 is CASSGSTVTSYNEQFF.

Here the CDR3 reads CASSWTAGGASGANVLTF. The chain employs TRBV5-1 and TRBJ2-6; checking the TCRdb D call of TRBD2 is not possible without DNA. The length of the CDR3 is 18 residues. Germline assignment: CDR1 SGHRS and CDR2 YFSETQ.

V is TRBV4-3 and J is TRBJ1-2; TCRdb calls TRBD1, which cannot be checked without DNA. This CDR3 region has 16 residues. Germline V gene data show CDR1 as LGHNA and CDR2 as YSLEER. CDR3 residues: CASSLVGQGANYGYTF.

Frequency places this clonotype as medium-sized. The gene calls are TRBV5-6 and TRBJ1-2; TCRdb's D call, TRBD1, is unchecked because there is no DNA. CDR3 length: 13 amino acids. Germline values: CDR1 SGHDT, CDR2 YYEEEE. CDR3 region: CASSLGASYGYTF.

The chain uses TRBV3-1 and TRBJ2-7; TCRdb lists TRBD2, though no DNA is available to test this call. The CDR3 spans 16 residues. Germline CDR1 is LGHDT and CDR2 is YNNKEL (reference sequence). The CDR3: CASSRFLAGGGEEQYF.

This sequence joins TRBV30 and TRBJ1-1. This CDR3 has 13 amino acids. Germline V gives CDR1 GTSNPN, CDR2 SVGIG (reference sequence). The CDR3 sequence is CAHYPIANTEAFF.

This clonotype is identified as large (0.1 to 1%) from frequency. The chain's CDR3 is CSGLEPECTGEQYF. The chain carries TRBV29-1 and TRBJ2-7; absent DNA, TCRdb's TRBD2 call cannot be checked. Per the germline V gene, CDR1 is SQVTM and CDR2 is ANQGSEA. The CDR3 runs to 14 residues.